This T cell receptor beta chain was captured in a study of OX40 agonist ivuxolimab in advanced cancers. Findings of the study overall: Clonal expansion was seen in CD4+ and CD8+ blood T cells by week 6 at 0.1 to 3.0 mg/kg.

Profiling relied on immunoSEQ multiplex PCR, and the TCRdb table lists in-frame clones only, not all of them. The table has fewer than 85,000 clones, approximately 91% seen once. Points on this clone: Its matching antigen is unknown. The sample holds other DNA sequences that translate to the same CDR3.

Germline V gives CDR1 GTSNPN, CDR2 SVGIG (reference sequence). The CDR3 is made up of 12 amino acids. The ends were cut back, 2 bases at V and 2 bases at J, with 6 bases in the middle. The clonotype was recovered from an adult with an advanced solid tumor such as melanoma, head and neck, liver or kidney cancer. This specimen consisted of CD4+ or CD8+ T cells sorted from blood, obtained in a trial of the OX40 agonist ivuxolimab. The rearrangement uses TRBV30 and TRBJ1-2; D ambiguous. In DNA form, the CDR3 reads TGTGCCTGGAGTTCGGGGAACTATGGCTACACCTTC. This gives the protein CAWSSGNYGYTF.